This TCR beta chain was retrieved from a study of shared clonotypes between healthy human individuals. Naive CD4+ cells were CD45RA-selected; the remaining cells were memory. Here immunoSEQ multiplex PCR was the method, and the copy in TCRdb shows in-frame clones only, minus some. The table records approximately 1.1 million clones, around 78% of them present only once. The CDR3 length is 16 residues. In germline, CDR1 is MNHNS, CDR2 SASEGT. The rearrangement uses TRBV6-1 and TRBJ2-5; possibly TRBD1 or TRBD2 for D (5 bases each). The DNA end favors TRBJ2-7, so the J call may be wrong. This clonotype was sampled from a man aged 18 to 29 in good health. Some clones in this sample may be carry-over from other donors' samples. Sample: memory CD4+ T cells from PBMCs. Subset of the sample: CD45RA-negative fraction. The CDR3, as DNA: TGTGCCAGCAGTGAAGCAAGGCGAGGGGCAAGGTACGAGCAGTACTTC. Translated, it gives CASSEARRGARYEQYF.